This T cell receptor beta chain comes out of a study of PD-1 blockade in classical Hodgkin lymphoma. For the study at large: Patients were given intravenous nivolumab, 3 mg/kg, every 2 weeks. Study conclusions and caveats: Newly diagnosed patients reportedly trailed healthy donors in baseline TCR diversity. Complete responders' diversity at baseline resembled that of newly diagnosed patients.

Time point specified: cycle 4 day 1 (C4D1), after 5 to 7 weeks of nivolumab. Each patient's relapse followed autologous stem cell transplantation, and brentuximab vedotin exposure varied. Complete response, partial response or progressive disease was each patient's best response. Profiling relied on immunoSEQ multiplex PCR, and the TCRdb table lists in-frame clones only, not all of them. The table lists about 85,000 clones, 90% of them singletons, with under 3.5% in the top ten. The CDR3 runs 16 residues. Germline V gives CDR1 KGHSH, CDR2 LQKENI. Trimming left V 6 bases short and J 1 base short, with 16 bases between. To note about this clone: Its antigen is not known.

Sequenced material: peripheral blood mononuclear cells (PBMCs), taken before the fourth cycle of nivolumab. V usage is TRBV18 and J usage is TRBJ1-3, with D tentatively TRBD1 (5 bases). This clonotype was sampled from a human donor with classical Hodgkin lymphoma. CDR3 residues: CASSRFGGLSGNTIYF. The CDR3 region has the DNA TGTGCCAGCTCCCGTTTTGGGGGACTTTCTGGAAACACCATATATTTT.